A selection of T cell receptor beta chains follows, all from one sample in a study of T cell responses to AZD1222 COVID-19 vaccine. Using immunoSEQ multiplex PCR, the repertoire was profiled, and TCRdb retains in-frame clones only, with some absent. This repertoire shows 180,000 or so clones, 92% found once; its top ten account for roughly 1.4%. The specimen comprised peripheral blood, sampled 28 days after the second AZD1222 dose. The receptors originated from an adult who received the AZD1222 COVID-19 vaccine. Each CDR3 is given with its conserved first and last residue. A D gene is named only where the DNA matches it firmly. Clone size is not always given. Where it is, it says once, few, many or a class for expanded clones.

>.|TRBJ2-7|TRBV4-3|.
TGCGCCAGCAGCCAAGATCGTGCCCCGGCGGGGGAGCAGTACTTC
CASSQDRAPAGEQYF
>.|TRBJ2-7|TRBV9|.
TGTGCCAGCAGCCCTCACACCAGGGGCGGCGAGCAGTACTTC
CASSPHTRGGEQYF
>.|TRBJ2-7|TRBV6-5|.
TGTGCCAGCAGTTCCCCCTCTGGGCAGACCTCCTACGAGCAGTACTTC
CASSSPSGQTSYEQYF
>.|TRBJ1-2|TRBV7-9|.
TGTGCCAGCAGCTTAGTGGGGGGCGTTGAAGGCTACACCTTC
CASSLVGGVEGYTF
>.|TRBJ2-2|TRBV7-2|.
TGTGCCAGCAGCTTAATTGTCAGAACCAACACCGGGGAGCTGTTTTTT
CASSLIVRTNTGELFF
>TRBD1|TRBJ1-5|TRBV19|once
TGTGCCAGTATCGGTGGGACAGGGAGGGGTCAGCCCCAGCATTTT
CASIGGTGRGQPQHF
>.|TRBJ1-4|TRBV18|.
TGTGCCAGCGCCGGCGGGGGTTTAGCAACTAATGAAAAACTGTTTTTT
CASAGGGLATNEKLFF
>TRBD2|TRBJ2-7|TRBV27|.
TGTGCCAGCAGTCCGCGGGGAGAGGGAGGGTCCTACGAGCAGTACTTC
CASSPRGEGGSYEQYF
>TRBD1|TRBJ1-1|TRBV7-9|once
TGTGCCAGCAGCCCTCAAATACAGGGGATGGGGACTGAAGCTTTCTTT
CASSPQIQGMGTEAFF
>.|TRBJ2-2|TRBV6-5|.
TGTGCCAGCAGTACGCGAGGCTTAGGATCGGGGGAGCTGTTTTTT
CASSTRGLGSGELFF
>.|TRBJ1-4|TRBV5-5|.
TGTGCCAGCAGCTTGGAGGGCACAACAACTAATGAAAAACTGTTTTTT
CASSLEGTTTNEKLFF
>TRBD2|TRBJ2-3|TRBV6-5|.
TGTGCCAGCAGTTACTCGAGGGATAGCGGGACAGATACGCAGTATTTT
CASSYSRDSGTDTQYF
>TRBD2|TRBJ2-1|TRBV11-2|.
TGTGCCGGGGGGAGCGGACTAGCGGGAGACAATGAGCAGTTCTTC
CAGGSGLAGDNEQFF